The TCR beta chain under discussion was sequenced for a study of cytomegalovirus exposure and HLA in healthy donors. To note about this clone: Its antigen remains unidentified.

13 Jbeta primers and 60 Vbeta primers were used for the PCR. The protocol was immunoSEQ multiplex PCR, while the TCRdb copy is restricted to in-frame clones and leaves out a portion. The table shows 120,000 or so clones, with around 80% occurring only once. Each of the donors was a healthy bone marrow donor. Study outcomes and limitations: Sequencing had likely introduced a cluster of highly shared sequence variants as an artifact. The study recorded 164 TCR beta chains that were cytomegalovirus-associated.

CDR3 length: 14 amino acids. Germline V lookup: CDR1 SGDLS, CDR2 YYNGEE. V lost 3 bases, J lost 4 bases, and 14 bases lay in between. The source is a female donor in good health and CMV-seronegative. The chain employs TRBV9 and TRBJ2-7, with D possibly matching TRBD1 (5 bases). What was sequenced was PBMCs. The CDR3 DNA is TGTGCCAGCAGCGACTCGGACACAACTTACGAGCAGTACTTC. Translation: CASSDSDTTYEQYF.